This T cell receptor (beta chain) is drawn from a study of T cell responses to AZD1222 COVID-19 vaccine. Second-dose intervals of approximately 4 or approximately 12 weeks were pooled. The length of the CDR3 is 17 residues. Germline CDR1 is LNHDA and CDR2 is SQIVND (reference sequence). After removal of 0 bases from V and 7 bases from J, the junction contained 9 bases not matched to a gene. Sequenced by immunoSEQ multiplex PCR; TCRdb stores in-frame clones only, minus some. The repertoire holds roughly 180,000 clones, with roughly nine tenths as singletons. The rearrangement joins TRBV19 to TRBJ2-2, with 9 positions matching TRBD1. The sequencing used peripheral blood, collected 28 days after the second AZD1222 dose. The receptor's source is an adult who received the AZD1222 COVID-19 vaccine. Here the CDR3 DNA reads TGTGCCAGTAGTATAGATCGTGACAGGGGGAGTCACGGGGAGCTGTTTTTT. Protein: CASSIDRDRGSHGELFF.